This T cell receptor beta chain was observed in a study of early T cells in non-severe SARS-CoV-2 infection. This clonotype occurred a few times. MiXCR was run by TCRdb on the 5' RACE reads, yielding one entry per CDR3 protein. This repertoire shows some 64,000 distinct CDR3 sequences, about 19% found once; its top ten account for more than 15%. Trimming took off 6 bases at V and 4 bases at J, with 10 bases between the two ends. CDR1 MNHEY and CDR2 SMNVEV come from the germline V gene (reference sequence). The CDR3 covers 13 residues. The source material was whole blood, sampled at baseline. The receptor was derived from an adult who was a healthcare worker with PCR-confirmed SARS-CoV-2 infection or an uninfected control (not recorded which). The gene calls are TRBV27 and TRBJ2-4; perhaps TRBD2 as D (5 bases). This CDR3 reads CASSPWEKNIQYF. In DNA form, the CDR3 reads TGTGCCAGCAGCCCTTGGGAGAAAAACATTCAGTACTTC.